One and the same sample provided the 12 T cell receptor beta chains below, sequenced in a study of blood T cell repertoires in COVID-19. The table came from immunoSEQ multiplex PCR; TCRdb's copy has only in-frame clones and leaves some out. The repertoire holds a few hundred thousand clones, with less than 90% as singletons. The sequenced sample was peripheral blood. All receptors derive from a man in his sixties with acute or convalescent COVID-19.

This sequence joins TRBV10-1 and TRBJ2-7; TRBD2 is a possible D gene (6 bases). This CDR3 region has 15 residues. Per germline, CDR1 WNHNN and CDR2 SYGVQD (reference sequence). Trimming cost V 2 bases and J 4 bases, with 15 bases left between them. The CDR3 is CASSEVEGGPYEQYF. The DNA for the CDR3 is TGCGCCAGCAGTGAGGTAGAGGGAGGACCGTACGAGCAGTACTTC.

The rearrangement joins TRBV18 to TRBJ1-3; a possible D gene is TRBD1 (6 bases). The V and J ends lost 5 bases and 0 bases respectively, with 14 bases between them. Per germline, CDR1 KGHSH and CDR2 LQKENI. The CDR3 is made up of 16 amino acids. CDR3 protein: CASSAGQPSSGNTIYF. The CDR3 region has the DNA TGTGCCAGCTCAGCCGGACAGCCATCCTCTGGAAACACCATATATTTT.

This CDR3 reads CASSRNSGYGYTF. The CDR3 DNA follows: TGTGCCAGCAGCCGAAACAGCGGCTATGGCTACACCTTC. The chain joins TRBV12-3 or TRBV12-4 to TRBJ1-2, with no clear D. The CDR3 is 13 residues long. V was cut by 6 bases and J by 4 bases, with 12 bases left in between.

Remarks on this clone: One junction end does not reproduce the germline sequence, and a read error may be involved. CDR3 DNA: TGTGCCAGCAGCCGTGGACTAGCGGGAGGGCTTGGCACAGATATGCAGTATTTT. Translating it yields CASSRGLAGGLGTDMQYF. The rearrangement links TRBV11-3 to TRBJ2-3; 15 bases map to TRBD2. The CDR3 has 18 amino acids. Per the germline V gene, CDR1 is SGHNT and CDR2 is YENEEA.

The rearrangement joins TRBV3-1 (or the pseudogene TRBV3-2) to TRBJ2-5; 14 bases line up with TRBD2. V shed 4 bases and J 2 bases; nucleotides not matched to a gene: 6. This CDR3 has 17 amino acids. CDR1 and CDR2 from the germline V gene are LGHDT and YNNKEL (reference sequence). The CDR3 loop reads CASSLPWTSGRQETQYF. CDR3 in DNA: TGTGCCAGCAGCCTCCCCTGGACTAGCGGGAGGCAAGAGACCCAGTACTTC.

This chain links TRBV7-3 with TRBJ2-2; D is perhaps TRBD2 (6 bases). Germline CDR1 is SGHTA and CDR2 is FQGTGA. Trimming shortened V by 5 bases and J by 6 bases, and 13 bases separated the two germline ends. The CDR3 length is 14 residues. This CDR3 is CASSATWDSGELFF. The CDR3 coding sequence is TGTGCCAGCAGCGCAACTTGGGACTCCGGGGAGCTGTTTTTT. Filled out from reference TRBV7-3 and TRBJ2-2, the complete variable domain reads GAGVSQTPSNKVTEKGKYVELRCDPISGHTALYWYRQSLGQGPEFLIYFQGTGAADDSGLPNDRFFAVRPEGSVSTLKIQRTERGDSAVYLCASSATWDSGELFFGEGSRLTVL.

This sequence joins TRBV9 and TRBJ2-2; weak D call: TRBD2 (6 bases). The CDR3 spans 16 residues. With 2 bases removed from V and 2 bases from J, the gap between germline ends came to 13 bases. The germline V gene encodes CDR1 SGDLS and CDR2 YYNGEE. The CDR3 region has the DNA TGTGCCAGCAGCGTGTTAAGCGGGCTAAACACCGGGGAGCTGTTTTTT. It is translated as CASSVLSGLNTGELFF.

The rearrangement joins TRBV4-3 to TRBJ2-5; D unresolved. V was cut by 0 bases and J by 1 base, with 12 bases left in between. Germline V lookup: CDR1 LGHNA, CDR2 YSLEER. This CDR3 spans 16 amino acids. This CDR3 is CASSQEARHPQETQYF. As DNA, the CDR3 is TGCGCCAGCAGCCAAGAGGCCAGACACCCCCAAGAGACCCAGTACTTC.

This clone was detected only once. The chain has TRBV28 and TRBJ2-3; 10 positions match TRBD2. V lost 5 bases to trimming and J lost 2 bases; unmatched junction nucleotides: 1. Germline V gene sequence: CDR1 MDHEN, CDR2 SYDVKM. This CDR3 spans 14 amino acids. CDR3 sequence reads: CASSLAGATDTQYF. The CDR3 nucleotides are TGTGCCAGCAGTCTAGCGGGAGCCACAGATACGCAGTATTTT.

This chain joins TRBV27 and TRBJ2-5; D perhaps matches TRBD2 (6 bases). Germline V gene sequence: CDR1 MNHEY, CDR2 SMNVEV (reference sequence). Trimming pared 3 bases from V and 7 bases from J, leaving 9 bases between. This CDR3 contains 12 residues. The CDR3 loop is CASSFWGGTQYF. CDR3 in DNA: TGTGCCAGCAGTTTTTGGGGAGGGACCCAGTACTTC.

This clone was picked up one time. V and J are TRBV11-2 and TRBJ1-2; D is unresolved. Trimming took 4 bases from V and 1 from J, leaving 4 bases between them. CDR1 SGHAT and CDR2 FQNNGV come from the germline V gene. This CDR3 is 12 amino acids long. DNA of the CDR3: TGTGCCAGCAGCTCCAATAACTATGGCTACACCTTC. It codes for CASSSNNYGYTF.

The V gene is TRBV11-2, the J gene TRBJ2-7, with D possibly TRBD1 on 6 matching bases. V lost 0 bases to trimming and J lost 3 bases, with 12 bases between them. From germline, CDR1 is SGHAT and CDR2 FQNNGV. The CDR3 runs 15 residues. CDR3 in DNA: TGTGCCAGCAGCTTAGAGAGAGTCAGGGGCTACGAGCAGTACTTC. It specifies CASSLERVRGYEQYF.